These 7 T cell receptor beta chains came from one sample sequenced in a study of cytomegalovirus exposure and HLA in healthy donors. In the PCR, 60 Vbeta and 13 Jbeta primers were used. The method was immunoSEQ multiplex PCR; TCRdb's version includes in-frame clones alone and lacks a portion of them. The top ten hold about 1.6% of the sample, which has about 55,000 clones, roughly 80% seen once. Sequenced: PBMCs. Receptors were obtained from a man in his thirties or forties in good health and CMV-seronegative.

This clone was found once. This sequence joins TRBV29-1 and TRBJ2-1; TRBD1 matches at 7 bases. V dropped 7 bases and J dropped 4; count of bases not matched to a gene: 7. This CDR3 is built from 13 residues. Looked up from germline, CDR1 is SQVTM and CDR2 is ANQGSEA. CDR3 amino acids: CSGSYRGYNEQFF. The CDR3, as DNA: TGCAGCGGGTCCTACAGGGGATACAATGAGCAGTTCTTC.

This rearrangement joins TRBV27 to TRBJ1-1; tentative D call: TRBD1 (5 bases). In germline, CDR1 is MNHEY, CDR2 SMNVEV (reference sequence). The CDR3 has 14 residues. V gave up 0 bases and J gave up 6 bases, with 11 bases separating them. The CDR3 loop is CASSLSSWGAEAFF. The CDR3 DNA is TGTGCCAGCAGTTTATCGTCTTGGGGGGCTGAAGCTTTCTTT.

This chain uses TRBV19 with TRBJ2-2; the D gene is possibly TRBD1 (6 bases). CDR3 length: 16 amino acids. Trimming pared 7 bases from V and 0 bases from J, leaving 15 bases between. In germline, CDR1 is LNHDA, CDR2 SQIVND (reference sequence). The CDR3 DNA follows: TGTGCCAGTACCCCCACCGGACAGACGAACACCGGGGAGCTGTTTTTT. It translates to CASTPTGQTNTGELFF.

V gene TRBV18 combines with J gene TRBJ2-3; no clear D. Germline assignment: CDR1 KGHSH and CDR2 LQKENI. The CDR3 extends over 14 amino acids. V was clipped by 2 bases and J by 0 bases, with 6 bases between them. The CDR3 DNA reads as TGTGCCAGCTCACCATCTACTAGCACAGATACGCAGTATTTT. It translates to CASSPSTSTDTQYF.

The chain's CDR3 is CASSQDLLVGNQPQHF. The CDR3 DNA sequence: TGCGCCAGCAGCCAAGATCTGCTAGTCGGCAATCAGCCCCAGCATTTT. The rearrangement links TRBV4-3 to TRBJ1-5; no definite D call. Trimming stripped 0 bases from V and 2 bases from J, with 11 bases between. This CDR3 region has 16 residues. Per germline, CDR1 LGHNA and CDR2 YSLEER.

V and J are TRBV29-1 and TRBJ2-5; TRBD1 aligns across 7 bases. The V and J ends lost 7 bases and 5 bases, in that order; junction bases with no gene match: 10. The CDR3 has 13 residues. The germline CDR1 and CDR2 sequences are SQVTM and ANQGSEA. In DNA form, the CDR3 reads TGCAGCGACGTAAGACAGGGTAGGGAGACCCAGTACTTC. It encodes CSDVRQGRETQYF.

The chain recombines TRBV27 with TRBJ2-6; 8 bases are a match to TRBD2. The CDR3 has 15 amino acids. J gave up 2 bases and V 6 bases, and 3 bases lay outside the gene matches. Per the germline V gene, CDR1 is MNHEY and CDR2 is SMNVEV (reference sequence). In DNA, the CDR3 is TGTGCCAGCAGCTCGCGGGGGGCTGGGGCCAACGTCCTGACTTTC. Translating it yields CASSSRGAGANVLTF.